Below are 13 T cell receptor beta chains sequenced from a single sample in a study of T cell changes during pregnancy in multiple sclerosis. Assay used: immunoSEQ multiplex PCR; TCRdb lists only in-frame clones, some missing. Seen here are 40,000 to 60,000 clones, approximately 94% observed once, and the top ten hold around 0.3%. Sequenced material: CD4+ T cells from peripheral blood mononuclear cells, taken in the third trimester of pregnancy. The receptors come from a female donor with multiple sclerosis, enrolled in a pregnancy study.

This rearrangement joins TRBV18 to TRBJ2-3; 9 nucleotides align to TRBD2. The trim removed 5 bases at V and 6 bases at J, leaving 9 bases unmatched. Germline V CDR1 and CDR2: KGHSH, LQKENI. The CDR3 runs to 15 residues. As DNA, the CDR3 is TGTGCCAGCTCAACGATTAGCGGGGGTACGGATACGCAGTATTTT. Protein product: CASSTISGGTDTQYF.

The chain combines TRBV9 with TRBJ2-7; a weak D match, TRBD1 (7 bases). Trimming took 0 bases from V and 4 from J, leaving 11 bases between them. Germline-derived CDR1 and CDR2 are SGDLS and YYNGEE. CDR3 length equals 14 residues. The CDR3, as DNA: TGTGCCAGCAGCGTAGGTCCAGGGGGGTACGAGCAGTACTTC. It translates to CASSVGPGGYEQYF.

The chain joins TRBV5-8 to TRBJ2-5; maybe TRBD2 (5 bases). Germline assignment: CDR1 SGHTS and CDR2 YDEGEE. V lost 2 bases to trimming and J lost 3 bases, with 8 bases between them. The CDR3 totals 13 residues. In DNA form, the CDR3 reads TGTGCCAGCAGCTTCCGGGATGAAGAGACCCAGTACTTC. Protein product: CASSFRDEETQYF.

The chain carries TRBV5-1 and TRBJ2-7; 9 nucleotides match TRBD2. V shed 2 bases and J 4 bases; nucleotides not matched to a gene: 7. The CDR3 is made up of 15 amino acids. Per the germline V gene, CDR1 is SGHRS and CDR2 is YFSETQ. This CDR3 reads CASSFLAGAEYEQYF. CDR3 sequence (DNA): TGCGCCAGCAGCTTTTTAGCGGGGGCCGAATACGAGCAGTACTTC.

The count of this clone is one. The rearrangement uses TRBV5-1 and TRBJ2-3; a possible D gene is TRBD2 (6 bases). The ends were cut back, 2 bases at V and 3 bases at J, with 19 bases in the middle. The CDR3 runs to 17 residues. CDR1 is SGHRS, CDR2 YFSETQ, per germline. The CDR3 region has the DNA TGCGCCAGCAGCTTTTCGGGAGTGGCGTTATTGACAGATACGCAGTATTTT. It yields the protein CASSFSGVALLTDTQYF.

The rearrangement links TRBV7-3 to TRBJ2-5; D remains ambiguous. Germline assignment: CDR1 SGHTA and CDR2 FQGTGA. V lost 5 bases and J lost 4, with 11 bases in between. The CDR3 runs to 13 residues. Here the CDR3 reads CASSGGSRETQYF. The CDR3 coding sequence is TGTGCCAGCAGCGGCGGCTCGAGAGAGACCCAGTACTTC.

This chain connects TRBV7-9 to TRBJ2-5; a weak D match, TRBD1 (5 bases). Germline assignment: CDR1 SEHNR and CDR2 FQNEAQ (reference sequence). CDR3 length: 15 amino acids. Trimming shortened V by 2 bases and J by 5 bases, and 15 bases separated the two germline ends. In DNA, the CDR3 is TGTGCCAGCAGCTTAAGGATTTCAGGGTCGGAGACCCAGTACTTC. Translation: CASSLRISGSETQYF.

The CDR3 spells CASSIKPLNTEAFF. Here the CDR3 DNA reads TGTGCCAGTAGTATAAAGCCTTTGAACACTGAAGCTTTCTTT. This chain uses TRBV19 with TRBJ1-1; no clear D. V lost 2 bases, J lost 0 bases, and 7 bases lay in between. This CDR3 is 14 amino acids long. Germline assignment: CDR1 LNHDA and CDR2 SQIVND (reference sequence).

The V gene is TRBV29-1, the J gene TRBJ1-2; D is possibly TRBD1 (6 bases). The germline gives CDR1 SQVTM, CDR2 ANQGSEA. This CDR3 comprises 12 residues. The CDR3 DNA reads TGCAGTTACGAGGGGGTTTTGGATGGCTACACCTTC. Amino acids: CSYEGVLDGYTF.

The chain joins TRBV18 to TRBJ2-7, with no clear D. The ends were cut back, 3 bases at V and 2 bases at J, with 11 bases in the middle. Germline V CDR1 and CDR2: KGHSH, LQKENI. The CDR3 is 14 amino acids. The CDR3, as DNA: TGTGCCAGCTCACCCGAGGCCAGTACCTACGAGCAGTACTTC. Translation: CASSPEASTYEQYF. Combining the CDR3 with reference TRBV18 and TRBJ2-7 gives the whole variable domain NAGVMQNPRHLVRRRGQEARLRCSPMKGHSHVYWYRQLPEEGLKFMVYLQKENIIDESGMPKERFSAEFPKEGPSILRIQQVVRGDSAAYFCASSPEASTYEQYFGPGTRLTVT.

This clone was observed once. The chain carries TRBV21-1 and TRBJ2-7; the table's D call, TRBD2, was not checked against the DNA. TRBV21-1 is a pseudogene segment. This CDR3 is built from 12 residues. CDR3 loop: CASSIRGYEQYF. The DNA for the CDR3 is TGTGCCAGCAGCATACGGGGATACGAGCAGTACTTC.

The chain combines TRBV6-1 with TRBJ2-1; TRBD2 might be the D (6 bases). CDR1 is MNHNS and CDR2 is SASEGT in the germline V gene. The length of the CDR3 is 15 residues. Trimming removed 7 bases at V and 5 bases at J, with 18 bases between. This CDR3 is CASIFGEAGNNEQFF. The DNA of the CDR3 is TGTGCCAGCATATTTGGGGAGGCAGGCAACAATGAGCAGTTCTTC.

The V and J genes are TRBV28 and TRBJ1-1; D perhaps matches TRBD1 (5 bases). CDR1 is MDHEN, CDR2 SYDVKM, per germline. V was clipped by 10 bases and J by 4 bases, with 19 bases between them. This CDR3 region has 14 residues. CDR3 in amino acids: CATLRGGTTTEAFF. The CDR3 bases are TGTGCCACCCTACGCGGAGGGACGACCACTGAAGCTTTCTTT.